The 7 T cell receptor beta chains listed next were all sequenced from one sample in a study of T cell repertoires in cytomegalovirus infection. Their antigens remain unidentified. TCRdb re-analysed the reads in MiXCR, keeping a single row per CDR3 protein. The data contain around 100,000 distinct CDR3 sequences, roughly 30% of them singletons. The material sequenced was CD8+ T cells from cultured PBMCs, taken from culture after CMV antigen stimulation. These TCRs come from a human donor in good health (CMV status not recorded). Some clones in this sample may be carry-over from other donors' samples.

CDR3 region: CASTPAGNEQFF. The DNA of the CDR3 is TGTGCCAGCACCCCCGCGGGCAATGAGCAGTTCTTC. This chain connects TRBV11-1 to TRBJ2-1; perhaps TRBD2 as D (5 bases). The CDR3 totals 12 residues. Trimming removed 7 bases at V and 6 bases at J, with 10 bases between. CDR1 and CDR2 (germline): SGHAT, FQDESV (reference sequence).

This clonotype came up a few times. The V and J genes are TRBV3-1 and TRBJ2-1; 9 positions match TRBD2. CDR3 size: 16 residues. CDR1 LGHDT and CDR2 YNNKEL come from the germline V gene (reference sequence). Losses at the gene ends were 4 bases for V and 2 bases for J; bases not matched to a gene: 6. In nucleotides, the CDR3 is TGTGCCAGCAGCCTCTCAGCGGGGGGCGCCTACAATGAGCAGTTCTTC. Translated, it gives CASSLSAGGAYNEQFF.

This chain connects TRBV5-1 to TRBJ2-7; 11 bases line up with TRBD1. The CDR3 loop spans 15 amino acids. Trimming at V came to 4 bases and at J to 4 bases, leaving 7 bases not matched to a gene. The germline gives CDR1 SGHRS, CDR2 YFSETQ. As DNA, the CDR3 is TGCGCCAGCAGCCCCTGGACAGGGGGCTATTACGAGCAGTACTTC. Its protein is CASSPWTGGYYEQYF.

This clonotype was recorded many times. The J gene is TRBJ1-5, the V gene TRBV7-2; D uncertain. Trimming stripped 7 bases from V and 2 bases from J, with 15 bases between. This CDR3 has 15 residues. Looked up from germline, CDR1 is SGHTA and CDR2 is FQGNSA. The CDR3 spells CASTKWGGGNQPQHF. The CDR3 region has the DNA TGTGCCAGCACAAAGTGGGGTGGGGGCAATCAGCCCCAGCATTTT.

V and J are TRBV5-6 and TRBJ2-1, with no clear D. The CDR3 runs to 11 residues. Germline V gene sequence: CDR1 SGHDT, CDR2 YYEEEE. The V end lost 2 bases, the J end lost 5 bases, and 2 bases lay between the germline ends. The CDR3 sequence: CASSFNNEQFF. CDR3 bases: TGTGCCAGCAGCTTTAACAATGAGCAGTTCTTC.

To note about this clonotype: A read error may explain this, as a much larger clone is one base away. This CDR3 reads CANSPRPGMNYEQYF. CDR3 bases: TGTGCCAACAGCCCCCGGCCAGGGATGAACTACGAGCAGTACTTC. The J gene is TRBJ2-7, the V gene TRBV7-2; perhaps TRBD1 as D (5 bases). CDR1 is SGHTA and CDR2 is FQGNSA in the germline V gene. The CDR3 loop spans 15 amino acids.

V is TRBV4-1 and J is TRBJ2-5; either TRBD1 or TRBD2 may fit D (6 bases each). This CDR3 spans 17 amino acids. Trimming left V 0 bases short and J 1 base short, with 15 bases between. Looked up from germline, CDR1 is MGHRA and CDR2 is YSYEKL. CDR3 region: CASSQERVGGLQETQYF. The CDR3 DNA sequence: TGCGCCAGCAGCCAAGAAAGGGTGGGGGGCCTCCAAGAGACCCAGTACTTC.